Below, 16 T cell receptor beta chains from the same sample are listed, as sequenced in a study of regulatory T cells in long-lasting Graves disease. This sample's time point: persistent/refractory GD, antithyroid drugs over 5 years with positive TRAb. RNA isolated from PBMCs was used to make the TCR library. Investigators prepared the TCR beta libraries by applying iRepertoire HTBI primers and Arm-PCR of CDR3 regions. MiXCR was run by TCRdb on the multiplex PCR reads, yielding one entry per CDR3 protein. Here the sample spans more than 300,000 distinct CDR3 sequences, about 20% being singletons. The specimen was peripheral blood mononuclear cells (PBMCs), collected when the disease was refractory, from a patient treated with antithyroid drugs. The receptors here all came from a female donor with Graves disease.

The chain employs TRBV7-6 and TRBJ2-2; D perhaps matches TRBD2 (5 bases). V lost 4 bases and J 5 bases, leaving 8 bases between the germline ends. Germline lookup yields CDR1 SGHVS and CDR2 FNYEAQ. The CDR3 totals 13 residues. The CDR3 sequence: CASSSLATGELFF. The CDR3, as DNA: TGTGCCAGCAGCTCTCTAGCAACCGGGGAGCTGTTTTTT.

This clonotype has ten or more counts. V and J are TRBV2 and TRBJ2-7; 8 bases agree with TRBD1. Germline loops: CDR1 SNHLY, CDR2 FYNNEI. The J segment lost 4 bases and the V segment lost 6 bases, leaving 8 bases of the junction unmatched. The CDR3 loop spans 14 amino acids. The CDR3 loop is CASRVDRGIYEQYF. DNA for the CDR3: TGTGCCAGCAGAGTAGACAGGGGAATTTACGAGCAGTACTTC.

This clonotype was observed many times. The rearrangement links TRBV27 to TRBJ1-6; D might be TRBD1 (5 bases). The CDR3 length is 14 residues. Between the trimmed V and J ends, which lost 5 bases and 10 bases, there was a span of 15 bases. The germline gives CDR1 MNHEY, CDR2 SMNVEV (reference sequence). Here the CDR3 DNA reads TGTGCCAGCAGTAAGGGACTCAAGGAATCACCCCTCCACTTT. It is translated as CASSKGLKESPLHF.

This clonotype appeared many times. The chain combines TRBV7-2 with TRBJ1-4; D may be TRBD1 (5 bases). CDR3 length: 16 residues. Trimming cost V 6 bases and J 5 bases, with 19 bases left between them. CDR1 is SGHTA, CDR2 FQGNSA, per germline. The CDR3 DNA sequence: TGTGCCAGCAGTCTCGCCGTGGGACGGGAAAATGAAAAACTGTTTTTT. It codes for CASSLAVGRENEKLFF.

The rearrangement links TRBV10-3 to TRBJ1-2, with 9 bases aligning to TRBD1. The CDR3 extends over 13 amino acids. Trimming took 6 bases from V and 10 from J; bases not matched to a gene: 9. The germline CDR1 and CDR2 sequences are ENHRY and SYGVKD. CDR3 sequence (DNA): TGTGCCATCAGGCGACAGGGGGAACATGACTACACCTTC. This encodes CAIRRQGEHDYTF.

Turning to this clonotype: This may be a read error, as it is one base from a much larger clone. No conserved phenylalanine or tryptophan is present at the end of the CDR3, so a read error is the likely explanation. The chain couples TRBV18 to TRBJ1-2, with D hard to call. From germline, CDR1 is KGHSH and CDR2 LQKENI. The ends were cut back, 5 bases at V and 3 bases at J, with 13 bases in the middle. There are 14 residues in the CDR3. The CDR3 protein is CASSEMKDDYGYTS. The CDR3 nucleotides are TGTGCCAGCTCAGAAATGAAGGACGACTATGGCTACACCTCC.

On this clonotype itself: Just one base apart from a much larger clone, this may be a read error. The chain has TRBV6-2 or TRBV6-3 and TRBJ1-5; TRBD1 might be the D (6 bases). The CDR3 spans 15 residues. Per the germline V gene, CDR1 is MNHEY and CDR2 is SVGEGT. Trimming stripped 5 bases from V and 5 bases from J, with 16 bases between. In DNA, the CDR3 is TGTGCCAGCAGTGTCGACGGGGGGGGCGATCAGCCCCAGCATTTT. It specifies CASSVDGGGDQPQHF.

This clonotype was recorded many times. This chain links TRBV2 with TRBJ1-4; D is undetermined. CDR3 length: 15 amino acids. Germline values: CDR1 SNHLY, CDR2 FYNNEI. The V end lost 4 bases, the J end lost 2 bases, and 11 bases lay between the germline ends. The CDR3 reads CASSVGVRTNEKLFF. CDR3 bases: TGTGCCAGCAGTGTCGGGGTGCGGACTAATGAAAAACTGTTTTTT.

V usage is TRBV18 and J usage is TRBJ1-4, with TRBD1 identical over 7 bases. The CDR3 totals 17 residues. The trim removed 3 bases at V and 7 bases at J, leaving 14 bases unmatched. CDR1 and CDR2 (germline): KGHSH, LQKENI. This CDR3 reads CASSPTRDRATGEKLFF. The CDR3 nucleotides are TGTGCCAGCTCACCCACCAGAGACAGGGCGACTGGTGAAAAACTGTTTTTT.

This rearrangement joins TRBV19 to TRBJ2-7; 8 nucleotides align to TRBD1. From germline, CDR1 is LNHDA and CDR2 SQIVND (reference sequence). V lost 4 bases to trimming and J lost 4 bases; unmatched junction nucleotides: 9. The CDR3 extends over 15 amino acids. The DNA of the CDR3 is TGTGCCAGTAGTAAAGACGGACAGGGAACATACGAGCAGTACTTC. Its protein product is CASSKDGQGTYEQYF.

This clonotype has only a few counts. J is TRBJ2-7 and V is TRBV20-1; TRBD2 matches 11 bases. CDR3 size: 14 residues. With V trimmed by 6 bases and J by 2 bases, 6 bases remained unmatched. In germline, CDR1 is DFQATT, CDR2 SNEGSKA (reference sequence). CDR3 DNA: TGCAGTGCCTCCGGGACTAGCGGAACCTACGAGCAGTACTTC. It codes for CSASGTSGTYEQYF.

This clonotype was counted ten times or more. The V and J genes are TRBV2 and TRBJ2-2; 9 bases line up with TRBD1. The CDR3 runs 16 residues. CDR1 is SNHLY and CDR2 is FYNNEI in the germline V gene. With V trimmed by 7 bases and J by 0 bases, 6 bases remained unmatched. CDR3 loop: CASKKTGGANTGELFF. The CDR3 bases are TGTGCCAGCAAGAAAACAGGGGGCGCGAACACCGGGGAGCTGTTTTTT.

This clonotype has a handful of counts. The CDR3 bases are TGTGCCACCAGTGATTTGCAGGGTTCACACACCGGGGAGCTGTTTTTT. Encoded protein: CATSDLQGSHTGELFF. The chain has TRBV24-1 and TRBJ2-2; possible D gene TRBD1, 5 bases. The V end was cut by 0 bases, the J end by 3 bases, with 10 bases between. Germline V CDR1 and CDR2: KGHDR, SFDVKD. The CDR3 loop spans 16 amino acids.

This clonotype was seen only a few times. One end of the junction varies from germline; a read error may be responsible. The chain recombines TRBV7-2 with TRBJ1-3, with D unclear. The germline V gene encodes CDR1 SGHTA and CDR2 FQGNSA. The CDR3 is 15 residues long. CDR3 coding DNA: TGTGCCAGCAGCTTAGCGGTCTTCTCTGGAAACACTATATATTTT. This translates into CASSLAVFSGNTIYF.

This clonotype occurred many times. This chain uses TRBV2 with TRBJ2-3; D possibly corresponds to TRBD2 (5 bases). Per the germline V gene, CDR1 is SNHLY and CDR2 is FYNNEI. The CDR3 runs 15 residues. Trimming pared 7 bases from V and 2 bases from J, leaving 16 bases between. The CDR3: CASTWTQTLTDTQYF. The CDR3 nucleotides are TGTGCCAGCACTTGGACTCAGACCCTCACAGATACGCAGTATTTT. The variable domain in full, with the rest retrieved from reference TRBV2 and TRBJ2-3, is EPEVTQTPSHQVTQMGQEVILRCVPISNHLYFYWYRQILGQKVEFLVSFYNNEISEKSEIFDDQFSVERPDGSNFTLKIRSTKLEDSAMYFCASTWTQTLTDTQYFGPGTRLTVL.

Only a few counts were recorded for this clonotype. V is TRBV5-1 and J is TRBJ2-6, with TRBD1 matching over 10 bases. Germline CDR1 is SGHRS and CDR2 is YFSETQ. The ends lost 4 bases at V and 0 bases at J; junction bases unmatched: 7. The CDR3 contains 18 residues. The CDR3 reads CASSLRTGGSSGANVLTF. The DNA for the CDR3 is TGCGCCAGCAGCCTCCGGACAGGGGGGTCCTCTGGGGCCAACGTCCTGACTTTC.